The next 30 T cell receptor beta chains were all read from a single sample in a study of control samples from healthy donors and cancer patients. Measured with immunoSEQ multiplex PCR; TCRdb has only the in-frame clones, and not every one. The table records under 140,000 clones, more than 75% of them present only once. The specimen was PBMCs. Receptors were obtained from a woman aged 55-70 years with lung cancer.

The chain uses TRBV11-2 and TRBJ1-3; 8 positions agree with TRBD1. The germline V gene has CDR1 SGHAT and CDR2 FQNNGV. The ends lost 5 bases at V and 8 bases at J; junction bases unmatched: 5. The CDR3 is 13 amino acids. As DNA, the CDR3 is TGTGCCAGCAGCCTGGACAGGGAATACACCATATATTTT. It yields the protein CASSLDREYTIYF. Combining the CDR3 with reference TRBV11-2 and TRBJ1-3 gives the whole variable domain EAGVAQSPRYKIIEKRQSVAFWCNPISGHATLYWYQQILGQGPKLLIQFQNNGVVDDSQLPKDRFSAERLKGVDSTLKIQPAKLEDSAVYLCASSLDREYTIYFGEGSWLTVV.

The V call is TRBV10-3, the J call TRBJ2-1, with D uncertain. The CDR3 is made up of 13 amino acids. Germline values: CDR1 ENHRY, CDR2 SYGVKD. Trimming left V 2 bases short and J 6 bases short, with 8 bases between. In nucleotides, the CDR3 is TGTGCCATCAGTGAGAGCAGCCCCAATGAGCAGTTCTTC. Translating gives CAISESSPNEQFF.

This chain uses TRBV5-1 with TRBJ1-2; 7 bases align to TRBD1. CDR1 and CDR2 (germline): SGHRS, YFSETQ. V lost 4 bases, J lost 7 bases, and 13 bases stayed unmatched. The CDR3 runs 15 residues. The CDR3 reads CASSADRPTPFGYTF. The CDR3 region has the DNA TGCGCCAGCAGCGCGGACAGGCCCACGCCCTTTGGCTACACCTTC.

The V gene is TRBV30, the J gene TRBJ1-6; no definite D call. The V gene lost 0 bases and the J gene lost 8 bases, with 14 bases spanning the gap. The length of the CDR3 is 15 residues. Germline V gives CDR1 GTSNPN, CDR2 SVGIG (reference sequence). CDR3 sequence reads: CAWSVNLLSDSPLHF. DNA of the CDR3: TGTGCCTGGAGTGTGAACCTTCTATCGGATTCACCCCTCCACTTT.

V is TRBV7-2 and J is TRBJ1-1; maybe TRBD1 (5 bases). The V and J ends lost 5 bases and 4 bases respectively, with 17 bases between them. The CDR3 extends over 15 amino acids. The germline CDR1 and CDR2 sequences are SGHTA and FQGNSA. As DNA, the CDR3 is TGTGCCAGCAGCCTAAGAATACAGGTGGTCACTGAAGCTTTCTTT. Amino acids: CASSLRIQVVTEAFF.

The chain recombines TRBV20-1 with TRBJ2-3; 10 bases agree with TRBD1. In germline, CDR1 is DFQATT, CDR2 SNEGSKA (reference sequence). J lost 2 bases, V lost 3 bases, and 5 bases had no gene match. CDR3 size: 15 residues. CDR3 protein: CSASVRQGATDTQYF. CDR3 DNA: TGCAGTGCTAGTGTGCGACAGGGGGCCACAGATACGCAGTATTTT.

This chain connects TRBV4-3 to TRBJ2-1; TRBD2 matches at 7 bases. The CDR3 contains 15 residues. Germline V lookup: CDR1 LGHNA, CDR2 YSLEER. Losses at the gene ends were 0 bases for V and 4 bases for J; bases not matched to a gene: 3. This chain's CDR3 is CASSQESGEYNEQFF. CDR3 bases: TGCGCCAGCAGCCAAGAAAGCGGGGAATACAATGAGCAGTTCTTC.

The sample holds a few counts of this clone. The V gene is TRBV9, the J gene TRBJ1-2; a weak D match, TRBD1 (5 bases). Trimming removed 3 bases at V and 4 bases at J, with 19 bases between. This CDR3 contains 16 residues. The V gene's germline CDR1 is SGDLS and CDR2 YYNGEE. The chain's CDR3 is CASSGGQSNPSYGYTF. CDR3 nucleotides: TGTGCCAGCAGCGGCGGACAATCCAACCCCAGCTATGGCTACACCTTC.

This chain uses TRBV11-2 with TRBJ1-4; no firm D call. This CDR3 comprises 13 residues. The V end lost 1 base, the J end lost 5 bases, and 5 bases lay between the germline ends. From germline, CDR1 is SGHAT and CDR2 FQNNGV. The CDR3 sequence is CASSLGGNEKLFF. The CDR3 DNA follows: TGTGCCAGCAGCTTAGGAGGGAATGAAAAACTGTTTTTT.

CDR3 bases: TGTGCCAGCAGTGAGGTTCCCAGCCAGCCCCAGCATTTT. This codes for CASSEVPSQPQHF. V and J are TRBV6-1 and TRBJ1-5; no clear D. CDR1 and CDR2 (germline): MNHNS, SASEGT. Trimming took off 3 bases at V and 7 bases at J, with 10 bases between the two ends. This CDR3 comprises 13 residues.

This clone was counted only a few times. J is TRBJ2-2 and V is TRBV6-5; 9 bases line up with TRBD1. Germline assignment: CDR1 MNHEY and CDR2 SVGAGI. This CDR3 has 15 residues. After removal of 4 bases from V and 6 bases from J, the junction contained 6 bases not matched to a gene. The CDR3 region has the DNA TGTGCCAGCAGTTCCACGGGACAGGGAGCCGGGGAGCTGTTTTTT. Protein: CASSSTGQGAGELFF.

This clone has only one observation. The chain joins TRBV12-3 or TRBV12-4 to TRBJ2-4; no definite D call. Between the trimmed V and J ends, which lost 9 bases and 1 base, there was a span of 7 bases. This CDR3 has 12 residues. The CDR3 loop reads CASRLAKNIQYF. The CDR3 nucleotides are TGTGCCAGTCGCCTGGCCAAAAACATTCAGTACTTC.

This chain connects TRBV7-9 to TRBJ2-7; D tentatively fits TRBD1 or TRBD2 (5 bases each). The CDR3 has 15 amino acids. Germline CDR1 reads SEHNR; CDR2 reads FQNEAQ (reference sequence). The V end was cut by 7 bases, the J end by 4 bases, with 20 bases between. CDR3 sequence reads: CASTAGANVGYEQYF. CDR3 sequence (DNA): TGTGCCAGCACAGCCGGGGCCAATGTGGGTTACGAGCAGTACTTC.

The V gene is TRBV4-1, the J gene TRBJ1-3; no clear D gene. V was pared by 0 bases and J by 3 bases, with 18 bases between. CDR3 length: 18 residues. Germline CDR1 and CDR2: MGHRA and YSYEKL. The CDR3, as DNA: TGCGCCAGCAGCCAAGAGACTCGGCAGGCGGCAAGTGGAAACACCATATATTTT. It specifies CASSQETRQAASGNTIYF.

This chain connects TRBV5-6 to TRBJ1-6; no definite D call. The CDR3 extends over 13 amino acids. The germline CDR1 and CDR2 sequences are SGHDT and YYEEEE. Trimming shortened V by 1 base and J by 14 bases, and 13 bases separated the two germline ends. The CDR3, as DNA: TGTGCCAGCAGCTTGTGGGTGACCTGGGCCCTCCACTTT. Its translation is CASSLWVTWALHF.

J is TRBJ2-3 and V is TRBV11-2; D not resolved. V was trimmed by 5 bases and J by 2 bases, leaving 20 bases between them. The V gene's germline CDR1 is SGHAT and CDR2 FQNNGV. The CDR3 is 17 amino acids. Here the CDR3 DNA reads TGTGCCAGCAGCCTGGCGGCTTCCACCCTCCCCACAGATACGCAGTATTTT. This codes for CASSLAASTLPTDTQYF.

The V gene is TRBV19, the J gene TRBJ1-3; D gene unclear. Germline lookup yields CDR1 LNHDA and CDR2 SQIVND (reference sequence). The CDR3 totals 13 residues. V dropped 9 bases and J dropped 0 bases, with 9 bases sitting between them. CDR3 region: CASASVSGNTIYF. CDR3 DNA: TGTGCCAGCGCGTCTGTCTCTGGAAACACCATATATTTT.

The chain recombines TRBV3-1 (or the pseudogene TRBV3-2) with TRBJ2-7; 8 positions agree with TRBD2. The length of the CDR3 is 16 residues. Unmatched junction bases numbered 4, after V lost 0 bases and J lost 0 bases. In germline, CDR1 is LGHDT, CDR2 YNNKEL (reference sequence). CDR3 region: CASSQDRLALSYEQYF. CDR3 DNA: TGTGCCAGCAGCCAAGATCGACTAGCGCTCTCCTACGAGCAGTACTTC.

The chain is built from TRBV7-8 and TRBJ2-7; TRBD2 is a possible D gene (6 bases). This CDR3 contains 14 residues. From germline, CDR1 is SGHVS and CDR2 FQNEAQ. V was trimmed by 1 base and J by 6 bases, leaving 13 bases between them. CDR3 sequence reads: CASSLGGVGREQYF. In DNA form, the CDR3 reads TGTGCCAGCAGCTTAGGGGGGGTCGGGCGCGAGCAGTACTTC.

This sequence joins TRBV3-1 (or the pseudogene TRBV3-2) and TRBJ2-2; D is perhaps TRBD1 (6 bases). Germline assignment: CDR1 LGHDT and CDR2 YNNKEL (reference sequence). The germline V and J ends were trimmed by 8 bases and 4 bases, with 14 bases remaining between them. The CDR3 is 14 amino acids. CDR3: CASGNRVPTGELFF. The CDR3 DNA is TGTGCCAGCGGCAACAGGGTACCCACCGGGGAGCTGTTTTTT.

V and J are TRBV11-2 and TRBJ2-2; TRBD2 might be the D (5 bases). V was clipped by 5 bases and J by 5 bases, with 12 bases between them. Germline V gene data show CDR1 as SGHAT and CDR2 as FQNNGV. The CDR3 covers 14 residues. CDR3 residues: CASSPRSGTGELFF. The CDR3 nucleotides read TGTGCCAGCAGCCCCCGGTCGGGGACCGGGGAGCTGTTTTTT.

In this sample, this clone turned up a few times. Other DNA sequences in the same sample also yield this CDR3. The V and J genes are TRBV18 and TRBJ2-7; 16 positions agree with TRBD2. This CDR3 is 17 amino acids long. J lost 1 base, V lost 0 bases, and 0 bases had no gene match. Looked up from germline, CDR1 is KGHSH and CDR2 is LQKENI. The CDR3 loop is CASSPPGLAGGSYEQYF. CDR3 nucleotide sequence: TGTGCCAGCTCACCACCGGGACTAGCGGGAGGGTCCTACGAGCAGTACTTC.

This chain connects TRBV6-1 to TRBJ2-2, with 12 bases that match TRBD2. This CDR3 has 19 amino acids. The V gene end was trimmed by 4 bases and the J gene end by 5 bases; junction bases not matched to a gene: 14. Germline values: CDR1 MNHNS, CDR2 SASEGT. As DNA, the CDR3 is TGTGCCAGCAGTGCTAGACTAGCGGGGGAGTTAACAACGACCGGGGAGCTGTTTTTT. Amino acid sequence: CASSARLAGELTTTGELFF.

This chain links TRBV19 with TRBJ2-7; weak D call: TRBD1 (6 bases). CDR3 length equals 13 residues. CDR1 LNHDA and CDR2 SQIVND come from the germline V gene (reference sequence). Trimming removed 6 bases at V and 5 bases at J, with 14 bases between. CDR3 DNA sequence: TGTGCCAGTAGCACACAAAACAGGGACGAGCAGTACTTC. Translation: CASSTQNRDEQYF.

V is TRBV7-6 and J is TRBJ1-4, with D possibly TRBD1 on 6 matching bases. The CDR3 is 14 amino acids. Germline lookup yields CDR1 SGHVS and CDR2 FNYEAQ. V was shortened by 3 bases and J by 6 bases, with 11 bases between the two germline ends. CDR3 sequence reads: CASSLGGGDEKLFF. Written as DNA, the CDR3 is TGTGCCAGCAGCTTGGGAGGGGGAGATGAAAAACTGTTTTTT.

This chain connects TRBV3-1 (or the pseudogene TRBV3-2) to TRBJ2-2; D is undetermined. The V gene's germline CDR1 is LGHDT and CDR2 YNNKEL (reference sequence). Between the trimmed V and J ends, which lost 1 base and 7 bases, there was a span of 7 bases. This CDR3 region has 13 residues. The CDR3 bases are TGTGCCAGCAGCCAAGGGGCGGTCGGGGAGCTGTTTTTT. Translated, it gives CASSQGAVGELFF.

The chain has TRBV27 and TRBJ2-5; D perhaps matches TRBD2 (6 bases). The germline V gene encodes CDR1 MNHEY and CDR2 SMNVEV (reference sequence). This CDR3 is built from 14 residues. Trimming left V 2 bases short and J 3 bases short, with 10 bases between. The CDR3 DNA reads as TGTGCCAGCAGTTTACGGGCGGGGAAAGAGACCCAGTACTTC. The encoded protein is CASSLRAGKETQYF.

This chain connects TRBV9 to TRBJ2-5; D unresolved. The CDR3 contains 15 residues. The V gene lost 0 bases and the J gene lost 2 bases, with 11 bases spanning the gap. Germline assignment: CDR1 SGDLS and CDR2 YYNGEE. CDR3 sequence (DNA): TGTGCCAGCAGCGTAGCAGTGAGTGCACAAGAGACCCAGTACTTC. Its protein product is CASSVAVSAQETQYF.

This sequence joins TRBV6-6 and TRBJ1-2; D uncertain. This CDR3 has 12 residues. The V and J ends lost 6 bases and 3 bases respectively, with 8 bases between them. The germline V gene has CDR1 MNHNY and CDR2 SVGAGI (reference sequence). CDR3 in amino acids: CASRQEDYGYTF. CDR3 DNA: TGTGCCAGCAGGCAGGAGGACTATGGCTACACCTTC.

This clone has a handful of counts. The chain couples TRBV3-1 (or the pseudogene TRBV3-2) to TRBJ2-5; D ambiguous. The CDR3 runs 15 residues. Trimming pared 0 bases from V and 1 base from J, leaving 9 bases between. CDR1 and CDR2 from the germline V gene are LGHDT and YNNKEL (reference sequence). CDR3 protein: CASSQDLETQETQYF. CDR3 DNA: TGTGCCAGCAGCCAAGATCTTGAGACCCAAGAGACCCAGTACTTC.